This T cell receptor (beta chain) was profiled in a study of metastatic and nonmetastatic thyroid tumors. MiXCR reprocessed the PCR reads for TCRdb. The sample records about 45,000 clones, about 4% being singletons. The entire patient cohort was treatment-naive prior to thyroid surgery. The germline V and J ends were trimmed by 11 bases and 3 bases, with 26 bases remaining between them. CDR3 length: 17 amino acids. Remarks on this clone: This CDR3 fails to terminate in the conserved phenylalanine or tryptophan, so it likely reflects a read error.

This sequence was found in a female donor with papillary thyroid cancer or a benign thyroid nodule (not recorded which). Some clones in this sample may be carry-over from other donors' samples. The chain joins TRBV12-3 or TRBV12-4 to TRBJ1-5, with TRBD1 as a possible D gene (5 bases). Input material: blood. Written as DNA, the CDR3 is TGTGCCCGCGGGTTGTGGAATACAGGAGCTAACAATCAGCCCCAGCATCTT. Protein: CARGLWNTGANNQPQHL.